This T cell receptor (beta chain) originates from a study of T cells expressing NK-cell markers. Regarding the study as a whole: Researchers report these clonotypes also headed the CD3+CD56-NKG2C+ fraction in several donors.

TCRdb reprocessed the 5' RACE reads; each CDR3 protein has one entry and no DNA is given. Found here are under 200,000 distinct CDR3 sequences; the top ten clones hold roughly 20%. A word on this clonotype: Its antigen is not identified.

This CDR3 spans 13 amino acids. Germline V gives CDR1 MNHEY, CDR2 SMNVEV (reference sequence). The chain combines TRBV27 with TRBJ2-5; the TRBD2 assignment by TCRdb is unverifiable without DNA. The sequence derives from a woman between 18 and 75 years old in good health. The sample was blood T cells: a sorted CD56 or NKG2C T cell subset, CD4+ or CD8+ T cells, or bulk PBMC T cells (not recorded which). The CDR3 sequence is CASSLEGLTTQYF.